At least ten counts were recorded for the clone carrying this TCR beta chain. As yet, its antigen is unknown. The germline V gene has CDR1 SNHLY and CDR2 FYNNEI. This CDR3 contains 15 residues. V lost 1 base to trimming and J lost 5 bases, with 13 bases between them. The authors built TCR beta libraries using iRepertoire HTBI primers and Arm-PCR of CDR3 regions. Original processing methods: Throughout the samples, researchers identified around 65 TRBV and approximately 15 TRBJ segments. Each CDR3 protein is one row after TCRdb ran MiXCR on the multiplex PCR reads. TCRdb assigned the V and J calls; the authors' analysis was not used. The sample gives 450,000 to 650,000 distinct CDR3 sequences, around 16% of which show up once; 25% is in the top ten. This sample was taken from a study of regulatory T cells in long-lasting Graves disease. Findings of the study overall: Persistent disease was characterized by preferential usage of TRBV28, TRBJ1-2 and TRBJ2-5.

The time point is: newly diagnosed GD, antithyroid drugs for less than 3 months. PBMCs were the source of the RNA used for TCR sequencing. These data also formed part of another study, on T cells in Graves' hyperthyroidism and ophthalmopathy. That investigation notes: Based on clinical symptoms, serum thyroxine and TRAb, thyroid ultrasound and orbital computed tomography, diagnoses were reached. The HTBI primer set was used in a first-round RT-PCR of the TCR CDR3.

The chain uses TRBV2 and TRBJ2-3, with D maybe TRBD2 (7 bases). The sequence was collected from a woman aged 35-65 years with Graves disease. The starting material was peripheral blood mononuclear cells (PBMCs), obtained at new diagnosis, from a patient treated with antithyroid drugs. CDR3: CASSEGGGLVDTQYF. The CDR3 DNA sequence: TGTGCCAGCAGTGAAGGCGGGGGCTTGGTAGATACGCAGTATTTT. Looking up the rest from reference TRBV2 and TRBJ2-3 gives the full variable domain: EPEVTQTPSHQVTQMGQEVILRCVPISNHLYFYWYRQILGQKVEFLVSFYNNEISEKSEIFDDQFSVERPDGSNFTLKIRSTKLEDSAMYFCASSEGGGLVDTQYFGPGTRLTVL.